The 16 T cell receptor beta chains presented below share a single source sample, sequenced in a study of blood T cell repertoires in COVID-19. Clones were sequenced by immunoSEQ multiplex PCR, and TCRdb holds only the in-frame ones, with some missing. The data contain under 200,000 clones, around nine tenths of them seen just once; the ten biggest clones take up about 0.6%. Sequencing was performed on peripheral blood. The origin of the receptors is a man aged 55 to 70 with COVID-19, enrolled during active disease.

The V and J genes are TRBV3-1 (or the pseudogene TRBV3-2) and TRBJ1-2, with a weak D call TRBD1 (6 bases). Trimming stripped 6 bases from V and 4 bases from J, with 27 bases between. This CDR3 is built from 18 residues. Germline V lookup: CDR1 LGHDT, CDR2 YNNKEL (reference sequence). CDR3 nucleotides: TGTGCCAGCAGTCCGCTCCGGGACACGGATTATTATTTCTATGGCTACACCTTC. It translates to CASSPLRDTDYYFYGYTF.

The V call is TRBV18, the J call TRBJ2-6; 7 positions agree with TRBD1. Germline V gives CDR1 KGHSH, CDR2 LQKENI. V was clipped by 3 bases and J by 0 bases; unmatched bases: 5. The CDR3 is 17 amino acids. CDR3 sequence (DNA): TGTGCCAGCTCACCTTCAGGGGGATACTCTGGGGCCAACGTCCTGACTTTC. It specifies CASSPSGGYSGANVLTF.

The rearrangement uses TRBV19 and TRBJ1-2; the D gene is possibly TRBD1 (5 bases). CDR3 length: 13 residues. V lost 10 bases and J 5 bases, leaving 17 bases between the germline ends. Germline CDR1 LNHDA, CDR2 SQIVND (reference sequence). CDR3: CATGNRSEYGYTF. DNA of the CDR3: TGTGCCACTGGGAACAGGTCAGAGTATGGCTACACCTTC.

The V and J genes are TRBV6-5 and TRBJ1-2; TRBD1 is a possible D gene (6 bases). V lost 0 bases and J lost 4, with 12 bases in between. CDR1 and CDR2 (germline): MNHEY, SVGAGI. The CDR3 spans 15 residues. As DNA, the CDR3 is TGTGCCAGCAGTTACTCGAGGGGGTGGGCCTATGGCTACACCTTC. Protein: CASSYSRGWAYGYTF.

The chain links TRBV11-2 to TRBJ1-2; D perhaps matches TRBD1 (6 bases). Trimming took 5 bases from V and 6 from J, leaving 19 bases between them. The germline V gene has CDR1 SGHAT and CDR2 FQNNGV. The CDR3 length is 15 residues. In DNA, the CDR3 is TGTGCCAGCAGCCCCGCTGGGGGCCATCGGGATGGCTACACCTTC. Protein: CASSPAGGHRDGYTF.

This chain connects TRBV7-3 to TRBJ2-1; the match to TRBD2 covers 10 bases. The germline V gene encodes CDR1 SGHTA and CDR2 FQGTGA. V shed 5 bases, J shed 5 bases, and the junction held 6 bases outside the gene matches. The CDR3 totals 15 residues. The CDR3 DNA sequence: TGTGCCAGCAGCCTACTAGCGGGGCGGAACAATGAGCAGTTCTTC. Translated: CASSLLAGRNNEQFF.

CDR3 amino acids: CASSPSRGVKVGYTF. CDR3 sequence (DNA): TGCGCCAGCAGCCCTAGTCGGGGGGTGAAGGTTGGCTACACCTTC. The chain carries TRBV4-3 and TRBJ1-2, with TRBD1 as a possible D gene (5 bases). The length of the CDR3 is 15 residues. CDR1 LGHNA and CDR2 YSLEER come from the germline V gene. The V gene lost 4 bases and the J gene lost 7 bases, with 19 bases spanning the gap.

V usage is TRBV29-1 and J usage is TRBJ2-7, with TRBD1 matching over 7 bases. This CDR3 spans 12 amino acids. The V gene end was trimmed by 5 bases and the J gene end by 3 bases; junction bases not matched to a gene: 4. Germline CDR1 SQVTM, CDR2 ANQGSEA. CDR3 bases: TGCAGCGTTACCGGACAGGACTACGAGCAGTACTTC. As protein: CSVTGQDYEQYF.

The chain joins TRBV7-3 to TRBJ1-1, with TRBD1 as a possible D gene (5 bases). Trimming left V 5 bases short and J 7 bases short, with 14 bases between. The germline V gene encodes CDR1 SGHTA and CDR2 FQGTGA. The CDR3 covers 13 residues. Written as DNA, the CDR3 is TGTGCCAGCAGCCCCCAGGGTTGGGGTGAAGCTTTCTTT. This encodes CASSPQGWGEAFF.

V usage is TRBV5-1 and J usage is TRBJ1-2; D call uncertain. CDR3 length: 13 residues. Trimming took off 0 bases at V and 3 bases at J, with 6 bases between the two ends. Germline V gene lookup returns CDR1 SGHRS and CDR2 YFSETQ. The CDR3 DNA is TGCGCCAGCAGCTTGGCGTCAGACTATGGCTACACCTTC. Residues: CASSLASDYGYTF.

The CDR3 here is CASSLDRGNYGYTF. In DNA form, the CDR3 reads TGTGCCAGCAGCTTGGACAGGGGCAACTATGGCTACACCTTC. The chain combines TRBV11-2 with TRBJ1-2, with 9 bases identical to TRBD1. The CDR3 is 14 amino acids. V shed 3 bases and J 2 bases; nucleotides not matched to a gene: 1. Germline assignment: CDR1 SGHAT and CDR2 FQNNGV.

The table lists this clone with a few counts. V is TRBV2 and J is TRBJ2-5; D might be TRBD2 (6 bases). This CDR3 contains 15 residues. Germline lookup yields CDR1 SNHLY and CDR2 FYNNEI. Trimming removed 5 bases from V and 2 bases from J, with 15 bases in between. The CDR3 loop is CASSPRLVGQETQYF. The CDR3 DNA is TGTGCCAGCAGTCCGAGACTAGTGGGGCAAGAGACCCAGTACTTC.

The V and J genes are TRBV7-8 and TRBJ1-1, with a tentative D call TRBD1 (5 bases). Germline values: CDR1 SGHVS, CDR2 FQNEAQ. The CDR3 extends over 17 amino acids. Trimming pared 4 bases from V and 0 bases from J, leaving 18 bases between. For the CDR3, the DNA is TGTGCCAGCAGCTCATCACCCCAGGGCGTGTTGAACACTGAAGCTTTCTTT. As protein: CASSSSPQGVLNTEAFF.

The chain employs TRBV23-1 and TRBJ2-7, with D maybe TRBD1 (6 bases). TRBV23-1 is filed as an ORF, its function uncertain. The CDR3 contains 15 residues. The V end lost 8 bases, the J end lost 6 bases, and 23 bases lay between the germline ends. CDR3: CASLFTTGKRGEQYF. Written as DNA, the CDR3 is TGCGCCAGCCTCTTTACTACAGGGAAACGAGGCGAGCAGTACTTC.

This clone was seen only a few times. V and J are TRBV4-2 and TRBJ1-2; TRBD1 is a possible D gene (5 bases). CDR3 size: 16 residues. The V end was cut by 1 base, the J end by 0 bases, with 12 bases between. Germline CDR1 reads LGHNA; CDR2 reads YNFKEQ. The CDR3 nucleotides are TGTGCCAGCAGCCAAGGAACGGACATCGCTAACTATGGCTACACCTTC. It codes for CASSQGTDIANYGYTF.

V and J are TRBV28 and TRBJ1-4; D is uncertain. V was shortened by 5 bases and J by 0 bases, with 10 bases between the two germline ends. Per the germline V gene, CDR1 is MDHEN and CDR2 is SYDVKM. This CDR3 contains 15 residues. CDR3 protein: CASSVTDPTNEKLFF. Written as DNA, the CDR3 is TGTGCCAGCAGTGTCACAGACCCAACTAATGAAAAACTGTTTTTT.